Each of the 9 T cell receptor beta chains below was sequenced from the same sample in a study of T cells in localized non-small cell lung cancer. The repertoire was sequenced with immunoSEQ multiplex PCR; TCRdb's copy has only in-frame clones and lacks some. The sample has around 43,000 clones; around 86% are singletons. The material was peripheral blood, obtained before any cancer treatment. The receptors here all came from a man between 18 and 49 years old with stage I lung adenocarcinoma.

The chain combines TRBV4-3 with TRBJ1-6; a possible D gene is TRBD1 (6 bases). Deletions cut 2 bases from V and 6 bases from J, with 14 bases between. This CDR3 spans 16 amino acids. CDR1 and CDR2 (germline): LGHNA, YSLEER. The CDR3 loop reads CASSQSGAGGNSPLHF. The CDR3 region has the DNA TGCGCCAGCAGCCAATCAGGGGCAGGTGGTAATTCACCCCTCCACTTT.

The chain recombines TRBV11-1 with TRBJ2-1; D remains unclear. The germline V and J ends were trimmed by 5 bases and 0 bases, with 14 bases remaining between them. The CDR3 runs 16 residues. The germline V gene has CDR1 SGHAT and CDR2 FQDESV (reference sequence). The CDR3 loop reads CASSLGSMLSYNEQFF. CDR3 sequence (DNA): TGTGCCAGCAGCCTAGGGTCCATGCTCTCCTACAATGAGCAGTTCTTC.

This clone occurred once. The chain links TRBV2 to TRBJ2-2; TRBD1 aligns across 8 bases. This CDR3 is built from 15 residues. CDR1 is SNHLY, CDR2 FYNNEI, per germline. Unmatched junction bases numbered 5, after V lost 3 bases and J lost 5 bases. The CDR3 protein is CASSDRGRITGELFF. The CDR3 DNA reads as TGTGCCAGCAGTGACAGGGGGCGGATTACCGGGGAGCTGTTTTTT. Variable domain in full (rest from reference TRBV2 and TRBJ2-2): EPEVTQTPSHQVTQMGQEVILRCVPISNHLYFYWYRQILGQKVEFLVSFYNNEISEKSEIFDDQFSVERPDGSNFTLKIRSTKLEDSAMYFCASSDRGRITGELFFGEGSRLTVL.

The V gene is TRBV10-3, the J gene TRBJ1-1; 11 bases map to TRBD1. This CDR3 has 14 amino acids. V was clipped by 4 bases and J by 3 bases; unmatched bases: 1. Germline CDR1 ENHRY, CDR2 SYGVKD. The CDR3 reads CAISGDRGDTEAFF. CDR3 nucleotide sequence: TGTGCCATCAGTGGGGACAGGGGGGACACTGAAGCTTTCTTT.

The chain is built from TRBV4-2 and TRBJ1-6; 7 bases fit TRBD1. The CDR3 runs 17 residues. Germline assignment: CDR1 LGHNA and CDR2 YNFKEQ. V lost 2 bases and J lost 1; bases outside the gene matches: 5. This chain's CDR3 is CASSQSSGGSYNSPLHF. CDR3 coding DNA: TGTGCCAGCAGCCAATCATCAGGGGGTTCCTATAATTCACCCCTCCACTTT.

In this sample, this clone turned up once. Other DNA sequences in this specimen translate into the identical CDR3. CDR3 nucleotide sequence: TGTGCCAGCAGGGCCGGGACAGGGAACACCGGGGAGCTGTTTTTT. Its protein product is CASRAGTGNTGELFF. The V and J genes are TRBV2 and TRBJ2-2; 8 bases align to TRBD1. After removal of 6 bases from V and 1 base from J, the junction contained 4 bases not matched to a gene. The germline gives CDR1 SNHLY, CDR2 FYNNEI. CDR3 size: 15 residues.

V and J are TRBV19 and TRBJ1-5; 9 bases are a match to TRBD1. Germline lookup yields CDR1 LNHDA and CDR2 SQIVND (reference sequence). Trimming removed 5 bases from V and 6 bases from J; junction bases left unmatched: 5. CDR3 length: 14 amino acids. CDR3 region: CASSLTGGPQPQHF. For the CDR3, the DNA is TGTGCCAGTAGTCTGACAGGGGGGCCTCAGCCCCAGCATTTT.

This chain links TRBV7-9 with TRBJ1-1, with TRBD1 matching 12 bases. CDR1 is SEHNR and CDR2 is FQNEAQ in the germline V gene (reference sequence). The CDR3 has 19 amino acids. The ends lost 5 bases at V and 2 bases at J; junction bases unmatched: 15. In DNA form, the CDR3 reads TGTGCCAGCAGCGCAGGGACAGGGGGCGCGGGGCTGTTAAACACTGAAGCTTTCTTT. Translation: CASSAGTGGAGLLNTEAFF.

The genes are TRBV4-1 and TRBJ2-7; D call uncertain. The V gene's germline CDR1 is MGHRA and CDR2 YSYEKL. V was trimmed by 0 bases and J by 3 bases, leaving 9 bases between them. This CDR3 is built from 14 residues. The CDR3 here is CASSQDWGNYEQYF. The CDR3 bases are TGCGCCAGCAGCCAAGATTGGGGTAACTACGAGCAGTACTTC.